This T cell receptor (beta chain) was profiled in a study of T cell responses to AZD1222 COVID-19 vaccine. Background on the study: Second doses at about 4 or about 12 weeks were pooled.

Method: immunoSEQ multiplex PCR; TCRdb's copy keeps in-frame clones and lacks some. The sample gives fewer than 150,000 clones, around nine tenths of which show up once; about 4.4% is in the top ten. Study-level points and caveats: Repertoires were obtained solely post-peak T cell response. Females outnumbered males among donors, who were mostly white British; clonal diversity was possibly underestimated. Along spike, vaccine-associated CD4 TCRs were found throughout, with dominance at 160-218 and 743-854.

Trimming took off 5 bases at V and 8 bases at J, with 15 bases between the two ends. CDR1 and CDR2 from the germline V gene are MGHDK and SYGVNS. The CDR3 length is 13 residues. Of note for this clone: Its antigen is still unknown.

The chain couples TRBV25-1 to TRBJ1-2; D might be TRBD1 (6 bases). The sequencing used peripheral blood, collected on day 0 of AZD1222 vaccination. The sequence derives from an adult in good health. The CDR3 is CASSSLQGGGYTF. The CDR3 DNA is TGTGCCAGCAGTTCCCTACAGGGAGGCGGCTACACCTTC.